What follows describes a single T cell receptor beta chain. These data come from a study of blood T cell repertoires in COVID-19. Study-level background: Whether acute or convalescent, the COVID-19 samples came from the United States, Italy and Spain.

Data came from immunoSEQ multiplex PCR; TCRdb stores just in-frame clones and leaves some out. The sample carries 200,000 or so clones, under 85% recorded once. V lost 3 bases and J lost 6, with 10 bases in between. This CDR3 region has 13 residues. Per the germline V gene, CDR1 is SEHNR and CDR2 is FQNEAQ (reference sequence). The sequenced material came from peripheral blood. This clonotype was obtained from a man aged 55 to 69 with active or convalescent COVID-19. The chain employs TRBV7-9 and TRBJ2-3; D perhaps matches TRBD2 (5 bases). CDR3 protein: CASSFTTGDTQYF. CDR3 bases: TGTGCCAGCAGCTTTACTACGGGGGATACGCAGTATTTT.